This TCR beta chain was documented in a study of CD8+ T cells in alopecia areata. Documented treatment: oral pan-JAK inhibitor, 5-10 mg twice daily. Peripheral blood samples and lesional scalp punch biopsies were obtained from alopecia areata patients. Study results and caveats: Many expanded lesional clones persisted in scalp and blood during tofacitinib.

As to this clone: Its antigen is unknown.

Reverse transcribed after extraction, RNA yielded cDNA as the sequencing template. Profiled with immunoSEQ multiplex PCR; TCRdb holds only in-frame clones, not every one. This sample has 200,000 to 250,000 clones, with under 40% found just once. Germline-derived CDR1 and CDR2 are MNHEY and SVGAGI. The germline V and J ends were trimmed by 7 bases and 7 bases, with 16 bases remaining between them. The CDR3 has 13 residues. Sequenced material: CD4+ T cells sorted from blood, taken between weeks 30 and 35, from a patient treated with tofacitinib. The chain couples TRBV6-5 to TRBJ1-2; D is uncertain. This clonotype originated in a human donor with alopecia areata. The CDR3 region is CASKDSAGSGYTF. In DNA, the CDR3 is TGTGCCAGCAAGGACTCCGCCGGCTCTGGCTACACCTTC.